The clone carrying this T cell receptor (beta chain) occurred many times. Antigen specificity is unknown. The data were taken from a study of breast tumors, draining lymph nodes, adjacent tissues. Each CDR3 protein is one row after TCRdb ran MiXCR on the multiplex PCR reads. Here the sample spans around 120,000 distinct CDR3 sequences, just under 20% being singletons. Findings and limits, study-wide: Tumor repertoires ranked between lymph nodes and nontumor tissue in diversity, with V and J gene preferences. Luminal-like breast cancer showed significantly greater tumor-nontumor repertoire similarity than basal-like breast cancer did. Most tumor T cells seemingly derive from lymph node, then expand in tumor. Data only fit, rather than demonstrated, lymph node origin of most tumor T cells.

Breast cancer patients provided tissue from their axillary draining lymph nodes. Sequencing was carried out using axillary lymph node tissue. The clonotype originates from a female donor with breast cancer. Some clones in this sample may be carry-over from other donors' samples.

The CDR3 spells CSVQTTMGYTF. The CDR3 region has the DNA TGCAGTGTACAGACTACTATGGGCTACACCTTC. The chain uses TRBV20-1 and TRBJ1-2; D unclear. The CDR3 is 11 amino acids. V lost 7 bases, J lost 8 bases, and 14 bases lay in between. From germline, CDR1 is DFQATT and CDR2 SNEGSKA (reference sequence).